These 20 T cell receptor beta chains came from one sample sequenced in a study of immune evolution from preneoplasia to lung adenocarcinoma (dated by TCRdb to the early 2020s). Receptor libraries were prepared by the immunoSEQ multiplex PCR assay. TCRdb obtained this table from immuneACCESS and retained in-frame rearrangements with V and J assigned. These tables miss some clones; where compared with another copy, unresolved V genes account for less than half of the shortfall, and the remainder is unexplained. Counted in this sample were 6,000 to 8,000 clones; approximately 83% of them appeared once. Approximately 2.6% of the sample is held by the ten biggest clonotypes. Sequenced sample: FFPE lung adenocarcinoma in situ tissue. Taken with the paper, the label for cell subset or site translates to: preinvasive adenocarcinoma in situ (AIS). The receptors come from a donor of 70 years or more with lung adenocarcinoma.

J is TRBJ1-2 and V is TRBV10-3; the match to TRBD1 covers 8 bases. Germline trimming cut 10 bases from V and 6 bases from J; bases unmatched to any gene: 16. The germline V gene has CDR1 ENHRY and CDR2 SYGVKD. The length of the CDR3 is 15 residues. The CDR3 is CASRRQGRAGDGYTF. In DNA form, the CDR3 reads TGTGCCAGCCGTAGACAGGGGCGCGCTGGGGATGGCTACACCTTC.

This clone was detected a few times. The chain employs TRBV9 and TRBJ2-7; 7 bases line up with TRBD2. This CDR3 contains 12 residues. Germline V gene lookup returns CDR1 SGDLS and CDR2 YYNGEE. V dropped 2 bases and J dropped 6; count of bases not matched to a gene: 2. The CDR3 reads CASSVGRGEQYF. The DNA of the CDR3 is TGTGCCAGCAGCGTTGGGAGGGGCGAGCAGTACTTC.

The gene calls are TRBV11-2 and TRBJ2-3; TRBD2 agrees at 7 bases. With 5 bases clipped from V and 0 bases from J, the junction kept 11 bases outside the gene matches. The CDR3 has 17 residues. Germline lookup yields CDR1 SGHAT and CDR2 FQNNGV. CDR3 amino acids: CASSLLGGLASTDTQYF. The CDR3 nucleotides read TGTGCCAGCAGCCTCCTCGGGGGGTTAGCGAGCACAGATACGCAGTATTTT.

V is TRBV7-9 and J is TRBJ2-2; weak D call: TRBD2 (6 bases). V was pared by 3 bases and J by 7 bases, with 6 bases between. Germline assignment: CDR1 SEHNR and CDR2 FQNEAQ (reference sequence). This CDR3 contains 12 residues. The CDR3 nucleotides are TGTGCCAGCAGCTTCGGGGGCGGGGAGCTGTTTTTT. Protein product: CASSFGGGELFF.

This clone was recorded a few times. The genes are TRBV27 and TRBJ2-7; TRBD1 agrees at 12 bases. CDR1 and CDR2 (germline): MNHEY, SMNVEV (reference sequence). Germline trimming cut 7 bases from V and 6 bases from J; bases unmatched to any gene: 4. The CDR3 extends over 13 amino acids. The CDR3 DNA reads as TGTGCCAGCACCGGGACAGGGGGCGGCGAGCAGTACTTC. Translation: CASTGTGGGEQYF.

This clone was seen only once. The CDR3 spells CASRRGQDSNQPQHF. CDR3 in DNA: TGTGCCAGTAGGAGGGGACAGGATAGCAATCAGCCCCAGCATTTT. The chain combines TRBV19 with TRBJ1-5; 8 bases match TRBD1. With 6 bases clipped from V and 0 bases from J, the junction kept 4 bases outside the gene matches. This CDR3 is 15 amino acids long. Per germline, CDR1 LNHDA and CDR2 SQIVND (reference sequence).

V and J are TRBV2 and TRBJ2-3; D is perhaps TRBD1 or TRBD2 (6 bases each). The CDR3 sequence is 14 residues long. Germline V CDR1 and CDR2: SNHLY, FYNNEI. V gave up 8 bases and J gave up 8 bases, with 20 bases separating them. Here the CDR3 DNA reads TGTGCCAGCGTTAGGGGGGAGAGAGTGGGTACGCAGTATTTT. As protein: CASVRGERVGTQYF.

The chain recombines TRBV7-9 with TRBJ1-4, with a weak D call TRBD1 (5 bases). The CDR3 extends over 15 amino acids. V dropped 3 bases and J dropped 2 bases, with 10 bases sitting between them. The germline V gene encodes CDR1 SEHNR and CDR2 FQNEAQ (reference sequence). CDR3 coding DNA: TGTGCCAGCAGCTTCTGGGGCACCACTAATGAAAAACTGTTTTTT. It specifies CASSFWGTTNEKLFF.

The chain has TRBV19 and TRBJ1-5; D call uncertain. The germline CDR1 and CDR2 sequences are LNHDA and SQIVND (reference sequence). Deletions cut 3 bases from V and 2 bases from J, with 14 bases between. The CDR3 spans 16 residues. The CDR3 nucleotides are TGTGCCAGTAGTATTAGGACTCCGAGGGGCAATCAGCCCCAGCATTTT. Translating it yields CASSIRTPRGNQPQHF. Full variable domain (remainder filled in from reference TRBV19 and TRBJ1-5): DGGITQSPKYLFRKEGQNVTLSCEQNLNHDAMYWYRQDPGQGLRLIYYSQIVNDFQKGDIAEGYSVSREKKESFPLTVTSAQKNPTAFYLCASSIRTPRGNQPQHFGDGTRLSIL.

The V call is TRBV30, the J call TRBJ1-5, with D possibly being TRBD1 (6 bases). Germline V gives CDR1 GTSNPN, CDR2 SVGIG (reference sequence). V was clipped by 3 bases and J by 4 bases, with 10 bases between them. This CDR3 comprises 13 residues. The CDR3 region is CAWRGQGNQPQHF. The CDR3 nucleotides read TGTGCCTGGAGAGGGCAGGGGAATCAGCCCCAGCATTTT. The full variable domain, completed using reference TRBV30 and TRBJ1-5, is SQTIHQWPATLVQPVGSPLSLECTVEGTSNPNLYWYRQAAGRGLQLLFYSVGIGQISSEVPQNLSASRPQDRQFILSSKKLLLSDSGFYLCAWRGQGNQPQHFGDGTRLSIL.

The J gene is TRBJ2-5, the V gene TRBV2, with 9 bases fitting TRBD1. In germline, CDR1 is SNHLY, CDR2 FYNNEI. J was trimmed by 5 bases and V by 6 bases; bases with no gene match: 7. The CDR3 contains 14 residues. The CDR3 loop reads CASRNRGRAETQYF. The CDR3 DNA follows: TGTGCCAGCAGAAACAGGGGGCGCGCGGAGACCCAGTACTTC.

This chain uses TRBV5-4 with TRBJ2-2; 12 bases are a match to TRBD2. V lost 5 bases, J lost 4 bases, and 6 bases stayed unmatched. CDR1 and CDR2 (germline): SGHNT, YYREEE (reference sequence). This CDR3 contains 16 residues. The CDR3 DNA follows: TGTGCCAGCAGTGATACTAGCGGGAGGTCCACCGGGGAGCTGTTTTTT. Protein sequence: CASSDTSGRSTGELFF.

The chain links TRBV7-9 to TRBJ1-1; 10 bases fit TRBD1. The CDR3 sequence is 14 residues long. CDR1 SEHNR and CDR2 FQNEAQ come from the germline V gene (reference sequence). The V and J ends lost 5 bases and 4 bases, in that order; junction bases with no gene match: 4. CDR3 residues: CASSETGGGTEAFF. In nucleotides, the CDR3 is TGTGCCAGCAGCGAGACAGGGGGCGGCACTGAAGCTTTCTTT.

V usage is TRBV27 and J usage is TRBJ2-2, with no clear D. This CDR3 region has 16 residues. Germline V gene data show CDR1 as MNHEY and CDR2 as SMNVEV (reference sequence). The V end lost 6 bases, the J end lost 1 base, and 15 bases lay between the germline ends. In DNA, the CDR3 is TGTGCCAGCAGGGCCGAGTCAACCGAGAACACCGGGGAGCTGTTTTTT. The encoded protein is CASRAESTENTGELFF.

V gene TRBV19 combines with J gene TRBJ1-2; D may be TRBD1 (5 bases). V was clipped by 4 bases and J by 4 bases, with 13 bases between them. Looked up from germline, CDR1 is LNHDA and CDR2 is SQIVND (reference sequence). The CDR3 runs to 14 residues. The CDR3 DNA follows: TGTGCCAGTAGTACCCAGGCAGGGAGCTATGGCTACACCTTC. Residues: CASSTQAGSYGYTF.

The chain is built from TRBV2 and TRBJ2-7; D may correspond to TRBD1 or TRBD2 (5 bases each). Germline V gene data show CDR1 as SNHLY and CDR2 as FYNNEI. The V and J ends lost 7 bases and 5 bases respectively, with 24 bases between them. CDR3 length equals 16 residues. CDR3 sequence (DNA): TGTGCCAGCACCACAGGACCGGGCGAATTTAGCGACGAGCAGTACTTC. Its protein product is CASTTGPGEFSDEQYF. The complete variable domain, with remaining parts taken from reference TRBV2 and TRBJ2-7, reads EPEVTQTPSHQVTQMGQEVILRCVPISNHLYFYWYRQILGQKVEFLVSFYNNEISEKSEIFDDQFSVERPDGSNFTLKIRSTKLEDSAMYFCASTTGPGEFSDEQYFGPGTRLTVT.

The sample holds one count of this clone. The chain links TRBV5-6 to TRBJ2-7, with D maybe TRBD2 (6 bases). CDR1 and CDR2 from the germline V gene are SGHDT and YYEEEE. CDR3 length: 14 residues. V was clipped by 0 bases and J by 2 bases, with 9 bases between them. The CDR3 nucleotides are TGTGCCAGCAGCTTGGGCCCGGGAGCCTACGAGCAGTACTTC. Amino acid sequence: CASSLGPGAYEQYF.

The gene calls are TRBV30 and TRBJ2-3; D is ambiguous. The CDR3 has 14 amino acids. V lost 2 bases and J 0 bases, leaving 9 bases between the germline ends. Looked up from germline, CDR1 is GTSNPN and CDR2 is SVGIG (reference sequence). Here the CDR3 DNA reads TGTGCCTGGAGTTCAGTATTTAGCACAGATACGCAGTATTTT. Translated, it gives CAWSSVFSTDTQYF.

This chain links TRBV7-2 with TRBJ2-1, with 12 nucleotides matching TRBD2. Trimming took 5 bases from V and 4 from J; bases not matched to a gene: 6. The CDR3 length is 16 residues. Looked up from germline, CDR1 is SGHTA and CDR2 is FQGNSA. CDR3 region: CASSARLAGEYNEQFF. CDR3 bases: TGTGCCAGCAGCGCCCGACTAGCGGGAGAATACAATGAGCAGTTCTTC.

The chain combines TRBV6-5 with TRBJ2-7; 12 bases align to TRBD2. The CDR3 spans 15 residues. Germline V lookup: CDR1 MNHEY, CDR2 SVGAGI. Trimming at V came to 6 bases and at J to 0 bases, leaving 3 bases not matched to a gene. CDR3 nucleotide sequence: TGTGCCAGCAGAACGACTAGCGGGAGCTCCTACGAGCAGTACTTC. It is translated as CASRTTSGSSYEQYF.